The 16 T cell receptor beta chains below come from one sample, sequenced in a study of blood T cell repertoires in COVID-19. TCRdb's table, derived via immunoSEQ multiplex PCR, lists solely in-frame clones and lacks some. The sample has some 180,000 clones, approximately 82% seen once; the top ten hold under 6.5%. The specimen was PBMCs or T cells enriched from blood (not recorded which). These receptors all come from a woman aged 55 to 70 with acute COVID-19.

In its sample, this clone was seen once. V gene TRBV14 combines with J gene TRBJ1-4; 8 nucleotides line up with TRBD1. This CDR3 is built from 12 residues. Trimming removed 3 bases from V and 14 bases from J; junction bases left unmatched: 5. The germline V gene has CDR1 SGHDN and CDR2 FVKESK. The CDR3: CASSHTRTGLFF. In DNA, the CDR3 is TGTGCCAGCAGCCATACTCGGACAGGGCTGTTTTTT.

The chain links TRBV30 to TRBJ2-3; the D gene is possibly TRBD2 (6 bases). The ends were cut back, 7 bases at V and 1 base at J, with 18 bases in the middle. This CDR3 contains 15 residues. Per germline, CDR1 GTSNPN and CDR2 SVGIG (reference sequence). CDR3 loop: CASSELHSRTDTQYF. In DNA form, the CDR3 reads TGTGCCTCTAGCGAACTCCACTCTCGCACAGATACGCAGTATTTT.

In its sample, this clone was seen a few times. This chain joins TRBV30 and TRBJ1-1; 9 nucleotides line up with TRBD1. V lost 3 bases to trimming and J lost 5 bases; unmatched junction nucleotides: 4. The CDR3 consists of 13 residues. The germline V gene encodes CDR1 GTSNPN and CDR2 SVGIG (reference sequence). In nucleotides, the CDR3 is TGTGCCTGGAGCCCTGGACAGGGGACTGAAGCTTTCTTT. This sequence encodes CAWSPGQGTEAFF.

This clone was recorded only once. The rearrangement uses TRBV28 and TRBJ2-7; 10 bases line up with TRBD1. The CDR3 loop spans 17 amino acids. After removal of 5 bases from V and 1 base from J, the junction contained 11 bases not matched to a gene. Per germline, CDR1 MDHEN and CDR2 SYDVKM. CDR3 DNA: TGTGCCAGCAGTCCTCCCGGCCGGGACAGGGGATCCTACGAGCAGTACGTC. Protein product: CASSPPGRDRGSYEQYV.

The chain employs TRBV15 and TRBJ1-2, with D hard to call. The CDR3 runs 14 residues. In germline, CDR1 is LNHNV, CDR2 YYDKDF (reference sequence). Between the trimmed V and J ends, which lost 5 bases and 5 bases, there was a span of 15 bases. The CDR3: CATSQARKPYGYTF. CDR3 in DNA: TGTGCCACCAGCCAGGCCCGAAAGCCTTATGGCTACACCTTC.

V and J are TRBV5-1 and TRBJ1-5; possible D gene TRBD1, 5 bases. Germline CDR1 is SGHRS and CDR2 is YFSETQ. Trimming took 4 bases from V and 2 from J, leaving 10 bases between them. This CDR3 spans 14 amino acids. CDR3 sequence: CASSDSGRNQPQHF. CDR3 DNA: TGCGCCAGCAGCGACTCAGGGCGCAATCAGCCCCAGCATTTT.

J is TRBJ2-1 and V is TRBV5-4; 8 bases fit TRBD2. The CDR3 runs 15 residues. The V and J ends lost 4 bases and 5 bases, in that order; junction bases with no gene match: 8. Germline assignment: CDR1 SGHNT and CDR2 YYREEE (reference sequence). The CDR3 nucleotides read TGTGCCAGCAGCACCATTAGCGGGACCCACAATGAGCAGTTCTTC. The encoded protein is CASSTISGTHNEQFF.

The chain employs TRBV23-1 and TRBJ1-5, with D perhaps matching TRBD1 (6 bases). TRBV23-1 is treated as an ORF (open reading frame) with a function not yet certain. Trimming cost V 0 bases and J 5 bases, with 14 bases left between them. The CDR3 extends over 16 amino acids. The CDR3 here is CASSQSPTGSHQPQHF. The CDR3 DNA reads TGCGCCAGCAGTCAATCTCCGACAGGAAGTCATCAGCCCCAGCATTTT.

CDR3 protein: CASSESFLYSYEQYF. DNA of the CDR3: TGCGCCAGCAGTGAGTCGTTTCTATACTCCTACGAGCAGTACTTC. The chain uses TRBV10-1 and TRBJ2-7, with D unresolved. The length of the CDR3 is 15 residues. The V gene's germline CDR1 is WNHNN and CDR2 SYGVQD (reference sequence). Trimming took 0 bases from V and 0 from J, leaving 9 bases between them.

The rearrangement links TRBV15 to TRBJ1-1; TRBD1 is a possible D gene (6 bases). V lost 3 bases and J lost 1, with 12 bases in between. Germline CDR1 LNHNV, CDR2 YYDKDF (reference sequence). CDR3 length equals 15 residues. The CDR3 spells CATSRSGVANTEAFF. The DNA for the CDR3 is TGTGCCACCAGCAGGTCAGGGGTGGCGAACACTGAAGCTTTCTTT.

This rearrangement joins TRBV29-1 to TRBJ1-1; 8 nucleotides line up with TRBD1. The length of the CDR3 is 13 residues. Germline loops: CDR1 SQVTM, CDR2 ANQGSEA. V lost 6 bases to trimming and J lost 5 bases; unmatched junction nucleotides: 8. The CDR3 loop is CSVNQGARTEAFF. In DNA form, the CDR3 reads TGCAGCGTCAACCAGGGGGCAAGAACTGAAGCTTTCTTT.

This chain connects TRBV15 to TRBJ1-3, with no clear D. The CDR3 length is 13 residues. Trimming removed 5 bases at V and 4 bases at J, with 9 bases between. CDR1 and CDR2 (germline): LNHNV, YYDKDF (reference sequence). CDR3: CATSSGKGNTIYF. The CDR3 coding sequence is TGTGCCACCAGCTCCGGGAAGGGAAACACCATATATTTT.

The CDR3 DNA reads as TGTGCCAGCAGTGAAACAGGGATAAGAACCGGGGAGCTGTTTTTT. Residues: CASSETGIRTGELFF. The chain uses TRBV2 and TRBJ2-2; D is possibly TRBD1 (6 bases). The V gene lost 2 bases and the J gene lost 5 bases, with 12 bases spanning the gap. The CDR3 extends over 15 amino acids. CDR1 and CDR2 (germline): SNHLY, FYNNEI.

The V and J genes are TRBV20-1 and TRBJ1-2; D is perhaps TRBD1 (6 bases). The CDR3 totals 11 residues. Germline loops: CDR1 DFQATT, CDR2 SNEGSKA (reference sequence). CDR3 loop: CRTGSNYGYTF. The CDR3 region has the DNA TGCAGGACAGGTTCTAACTATGGCTACACCTTC.

The table lists this clone with a few counts. The rearrangement joins TRBV28 to TRBJ1-6, with D maybe TRBD1 (6 bases). Germline CDR1 MDHEN, CDR2 SYDVKM. The CDR3 has 16 residues. V was pared by 1 base and J by 8 bases, with 15 bases between. The CDR3 here is CASSLSGAGLDSPLHF. The DNA of the CDR3 is TGTGCCAGCAGTTTATCAGGGGCAGGGCTAGATTCACCCCTCCACTTT.

This chain uses TRBV6-5 with TRBJ1-6; 8 positions agree with TRBD1. The CDR3 has 14 amino acids. V trimming: 10 bases; J trimming: 8 bases; junction bases outside the gene matches: 10. The V gene's germline CDR1 is MNHEY and CDR2 SVGAGI. The CDR3 DNA reads as TGTGCCACCTCCGACAGGGGTTCGGATTCACCCCTCCACTTT. Its translation is CATSDRGSDSPLHF.